The T cell receptor beta chain described here comes from a study of T cells after yellow fever vaccination. Overall study findings and caveats: One caveat is that FACS-sorted repertoires could contain abundant clonotypes contaminating from the bulk population.

Using its own MiXCR run on the 5' RACE reads, TCRdb lists one record per CDR3 protein. The top ten clones hold around 17% of a sample with around 310,000 distinct CDR3 sequences, 7.5% to 9% of them seen once. With V trimmed by 6 bases and J by 2 bases, 8 bases remained unmatched. Per germline, CDR1 DFQATT and CDR2 SNEGSKA (reference sequence). The CDR3 spans 15 residues. This clonotype has more than one count but fewer than ten. Its specificity is unknown. The chain uses TRBV20-1 and TRBJ1-5; 9 nucleotides align to TRBD1. This receptor was obtained from a man aged 18 to 30 who received the YFV17D yellow fever vaccine. Sequenced here: PBMCs, sampled on the day of the first yellow fever vaccination. The CDR3 spells CSAHPRTGGNQPQHF. The CDR3 DNA reads TGCAGTGCCCACCCGCGGACAGGGGGCAATCAGCCCCAGCATTTT.